The present entry profiles one T cell receptor (beta chain) with its context. The target of this receptor is not known. One base away there is no much larger clone; base qualities are not given. The sample comes from a study of blood T cell repertoires in COVID-19 (dated by TCRdb to the early 2020s). Notes on the research overall: Collaborator samples came from the United States, Italy and Spain and covered acute and convalescent phases of COVID-19. The material from the prospective study consisted of cDNA or gDNA derived from T cells, B-cell-depleted T cells, or PBMCs. Deeply sampled blood TCRbeta repertoires from subjects exposed to, actively infected with, or recovered from COVID-19 were included in the dataset. The repertoires were made available in a free public database intended to serve as a resource for research on the immune response to SARS-CoV-2. The samples were drawn from two sources: the first 160 participants of the ongoing ImmuneRACE study, and 1,200 or so subjects contributed by 6 global collaborators. A de-identified subject ID, COVID-19 status, age in years and sex were almost always included in the sample metadata. Where HLA class I and class II types were available, the types were taken from metadata supplied by the sample provider, not from assay-based typing. On the study overall, not on this receptor specifically: The quantity of clinical and demographic metadata differed by source and by participant and was supplied without curation.

Counted from cysteine to phenylalanine, this CDR3 has 15 amino acids. Of all the DNA, just the CDR3 is kept, 45 bases in frame from base 1. V is cut by 0 bases and J by 0 bases, and the space between the germline ends is 6 bases. CDR1 and CDR2 (MNHEY, SVGAGI) derive from the germline V gene. In the prospective study, participants were about 18 to 100 years old, resided in approximately 25 geographic areas of the United States, and were enrolled through a virtual design. To assign participants to cohorts, the prospective study relied on clinical history that participants themselves reported in a screening survey and a study questionnaire. Recovered participants in ImmuneRACE Cohort 3 were defined by two consecutive negative NP/OP PCR tests, clearance by a healthcare professional, or resolution of symptoms. Mobile phlebotomists in the prospective study collected whole blood, serum and a nasopharyngeal or oropharyngeal swab from every participant. Additional blood draws and questionnaires over an approximately 2-month period could optionally be provided by prospective study participants. Blood samples from the prospective study were shipped frozen or at room temperature prior to DNA extraction.

The immunoSEQ Assay, a bias-controlled multiplex PCR, was used to amplify TCRbeta CDR3 regions from genomic DNA. The study's processing was this. The number of nucleated cells in each sample was estimated from the amplification of reference gene primers within the assay. To quantify the absolute abundance of each unique TCRbeta CDR3 rearrangement, sequence reads were collapsed and filtered. For each sample, productive Simpson clonality was calculated as the square root of Simpson's diversity index across productive rearrangements. TCRdb retrieved this table from immuneACCESS and kept in-frame rearrangements only. Not all clones are present; in checked studies, unresolved V genes account for under half, and no reason is known for the remainder. V and J calls plus clone size are reproduced from that table; the DNA served to infer D and trimming. Counted in this sample were around 500,000 clones; around 87% of them appeared once. 1.5% to 2% of the sample is taken by the ten largest.

The sequenced sample was PBMCs or T cells enriched from blood (not recorded which). The sequence was collected from a woman aged 35 to 49 who had recovered from COVID-19. The sequence is built from TRBV6-5 and TRBJ1-3; the D gene cannot be named for sure. This receptor has the CDR3 CASSYSTGSGNTIYF. The bases read TGTGCCAGCAGTTACTCGACGGGCTCTGGAAACACCATATATTTT.